The clone carrying this T cell receptor (beta chain) came up a few times. As yet, its antigen is unknown. Germline assignment: CDR1 SGHTA and CDR2 FQGNSA. This CDR3 contains 14 residues. V was cut by 1 base and J by 8 bases, with 14 bases left in between. This record comes from a study of early stage breast cancer tumors. In the study overall: Each sample averaged around 9.4-fold read coverage.

The study's findings and limits: Comparing each tissue with blood distinguished tumor from normal in about 90% of the 16 patients. Compared with adjacent normal breast, tumors showed around 2.7-fold denser, more clonal T cells.

Each sample had two DNA replicates, approximately 0.5 ug blood or about 1.5 ug tissue. Libraries were prepared by immunoSEQ multiplex PCR; TCRdb keeps only in-frame clonotypes and omits some of them. The table lists tens of thousands of clones, over 60% of them singletons. This chain links TRBV7-2 with TRBJ1-2; D remains ambiguous. Source material: blood. This receptor was obtained from a person between 50 and 60 years old with breast cancer. This chain's CDR3 is CASSLGTPGLGYTF. The CDR3 DNA reads as TGTGCCAGCAGCTTAGGTACACCTGGCTTGGGCTACACCTTC.